The 30 T cell receptor beta chains listed next were all sequenced from one sample in a study of T cells in Graves' hyperthyroidism and ophthalmopathy (dated by TCRdb to between 2019 and 2020). The receptor library was made with multiplex PCR. Sequencing used an Illumina HiSeq 2000. The TCR beta CDR3 regions were amplified from the RNA transcripts. For the first round of RT-PCR on the TCR CDR3, the HTBI primer set was used together with the Qiagen OneStep RT-PCR kit. TCRdb passed the public sequencing reads through fastp at Q25 and MiXCR, retaining productive beta sequences. Rows with one shared CDR3 protein collapse into an entry with the most common genes and DNA. This sample comprises 330,000 or so distinct CDR3 sequences, less than 20% of them detected only once. Of the sample, around 15% falls within the top ten clones. Sequencing was done on a sample of blood. The receptors originated from a woman aged 40-49 years with Graves' ophthalmopathy.

This clonotype was observed at least ten times. The chain uses TRBV6-1 and TRBJ2-7; D unresolved. CDR1 is MNHNS, CDR2 SASEGT, per germline. This CDR3 contains 13 residues. V dropped 6 bases and J dropped 0 bases, with 9 bases sitting between them. Here the CDR3 reads CASSPIYSYEQYF. The CDR3, as DNA: TGTGCCAGCAGCCCAATTTACTCCTACGAGCAGTACTTC.

This clonotype was seen ten or more times. The genes are TRBV18 and TRBJ2-5; the match to TRBD1 covers 8 bases. CDR1 and CDR2 from the germline V gene are KGHSH and LQKENI. V lost 3 bases and J lost 4; bases outside the gene matches: 10. The CDR3 length is 16 residues. The CDR3 loop reads CASSPPPRQGRETQYF. For the CDR3, the DNA is TGTGCCAGCTCACCTCCCCCCCGACAGGGGAGAGAGACCCAGTACTTC.

J is TRBJ2-5 and V is TRBV4-2, with D maybe TRBD1 (5 bases). Germline-derived CDR1 and CDR2 are LGHNA and YNFKEQ. V shed 1 base and J shed 3 bases, with 9 bases lying between them. The CDR3 runs to 14 residues. CDR3 nucleotides: TGTGCCAGCAGCCAAGGTCGCAGGGAAGAGACCCAGTACTTC. Translation gives CASSQGRREETQYF.

This clonotype was observed at least ten times. The gene calls are TRBV7-8 and TRBJ2-7; no reliable D call. The germline CDR1 and CDR2 sequences are SGHVS and FQNEAQ. Between the trimmed V and J ends, which lost 1 base and 6 bases, there was a span of 10 bases. The CDR3 has 13 residues. CDR3 region: CASSLVSGSEQYF. The DNA of the CDR3 is TGTGCCAGCAGCTTAGTGTCCGGGTCCGAGCAGTACTTC.

This clonotype appeared many times. V and J are TRBV27 and TRBJ1-5; 12 bases map to TRBD1. Germline values: CDR1 MNHEY, CDR2 SMNVEV (reference sequence). Losses at the gene ends were 1 base for V and 9 bases for J; bases not matched to a gene: 10. The CDR3 is 17 amino acids. CDR3 loop: CASSLFGAGQGARPQHF. DNA for the CDR3: TGTGCCAGCAGTTTATTCGGGGCGGGACAGGGGGCGCGGCCCCAGCATTTT.

This clonotype has at least ten counts. The chain's CDR3 is CASSFGSGGDQPQHF. In DNA form, the CDR3 reads TGTGCCAGCAGTTTTGGATCGGGGGGGGATCAGCCCCAGCATTTT. The chain joins TRBV27 to TRBJ1-5, with D perhaps TRBD1 (5 bases). V lost 3 bases and J lost 5, with 14 bases in between. CDR1 is MNHEY and CDR2 is SMNVEV in the germline V gene (reference sequence). The CDR3 has 15 amino acids.

This clonotype was detected many times. The CDR3 loop reads CASSVSAAQETQYF. In nucleotides, the CDR3 is TGTGCCAGTAGTGTATCTGCAGCACAAGAGACCCAGTACTTC. This chain uses TRBV19 with TRBJ2-5; D gene unclear. CDR1 and CDR2 from the germline V gene are LNHDA and SQIVND (reference sequence). Trimming stripped 5 bases from V and 2 bases from J, with 12 bases between. The CDR3 loop spans 14 amino acids. The full variable domain, its missing parts supplied by reference TRBV19 and TRBJ2-5, is DGGITQSPKYLFRKEGQNVTLSCEQNLNHDAMYWYRQDPGQGLRLIYYSQIVNDFQKGDIAEGYSVSREKKESFPLTVTSAQKNPTAFYLCASSVSAAQETQYFGPGTRLLVL.

This clonotype was seen at least ten times. This sequence joins TRBV9 and TRBJ2-5; D unclear. The CDR3 loop spans 14 amino acids. V shed 0 bases and J shed 5 bases, with 11 bases lying between them. CDR1 is SGDLS, CDR2 YYNGEE, per germline. The CDR3 here is CASSVGNRMETQYF. The CDR3 DNA sequence: TGTGCCAGCAGCGTAGGTAATAGGATGGAGACCCAGTACTTC.

This clonotype has ten or more counts. This chain connects TRBV7-2 to TRBJ2-5; D is undetermined. Germline CDR1 SGHTA, CDR2 FQGNSA. This CDR3 has 15 residues. Trimming left V 1 base short and J 7 bases short, with 16 bases between. The CDR3 DNA is TGTGCCAGCAGCTTAGAGTCCAGGTCAAGAGCGACCCAGTACTTC. Its translation: CASSLESRSRATQYF.

In this sample, this clonotype turned up many times. V and J are TRBV20-1 and TRBJ2-2, with 9 bases identical to TRBD1. Germline V gives CDR1 DFQATT, CDR2 SNEGSKA (reference sequence). Losses at the gene ends were 1 base for V and 4 bases for J; bases not matched to a gene: 10. The CDR3 consists of 17 residues. The CDR3 region is CSARVRGQGKVTGELFF. CDR3 sequence (DNA): TGCAGTGCTAGAGTAAGGGGACAGGGAAAAGTCACCGGGGAGCTGTTTTTT.

This clonotype has at least ten counts. The chain's CDR3 is CASSPGTGWPETQYF. The CDR3 bases are TGTGCCAGCAGCCCCGGGACAGGGTGGCCAGAGACCCAGTACTTC. This chain connects TRBV25-1 to TRBJ2-5; 9 positions match TRBD1. The CDR3 is 15 amino acids. J gave up 4 bases and V 6 bases, and 9 bases lay outside the gene matches. Germline assignment: CDR1 MGHDK and CDR2 SYGVNS.

This chain joins TRBV6-1 and TRBJ2-7; D uncertain. This CDR3 has 11 residues. From germline, CDR1 is MNHNS and CDR2 SASEGT. V lost 6 bases to trimming and J lost 6 bases, with 9 bases between them. The CDR3 nucleotides are TGTGCCAGCAGCTGGTCGGGCGAGCAGTACTTC. Protein sequence: CASSWSGEQYF.

This clonotype was seen more than once but under ten times. This chain connects TRBV7-8 to TRBJ2-7; a possible D gene is TRBD2 (6 bases). Trimming pared 1 base from V and 3 bases from J, leaving 19 bases between. There are 17 residues in the CDR3. Germline loops: CDR1 SGHVS, CDR2 FQNEAQ. The CDR3, as DNA: TGTGCCAGCAGCTTAGTCGTGGGGGGATCTCGGTTCTACGAGCAGTACTTC. It yields the protein CASSLVVGGSRFYEQYF.

This clonotype has a count of ten or more. The chain uses TRBV6-2 or TRBV6-3 and TRBJ2-2; TRBD1 might be the D (5 bases). Looked up from germline, CDR1 is MNHEY and CDR2 is SVGEGT. The CDR3 spans 15 residues. V lost 2 bases, J lost 1 base, and 8 bases lay in between. The CDR3 nucleotides read TGTGCCAGCAGTTACAGGACAAGGAACACCGGGGAGCTGTTTTTT. Translated: CASSYRTRNTGELFF.

This clonotype has a count of ten or more. DNA of the CDR3: TGTGCCTGGAGTGCCCAACTAGGGACCCAGTACTTC. Its translation: CAWSAQLGTQYF. The chain has TRBV30 and TRBJ2-5; a weak D match, TRBD2 (5 bases). The CDR3 runs 12 residues. The V end was cut by 1 base, the J end by 7 bases, with 10 bases between. The germline V gene encodes CDR1 GTSNPN and CDR2 SVGIG (reference sequence).

This clonotype occurred many times. This sequence joins TRBV7-9 and TRBJ2-7; the D is unclear. Germline CDR1 is SEHNR and CDR2 is FQNEAQ (reference sequence). Trimming stripped 3 bases from V and 2 bases from J, with 8 bases between. This CDR3 spans 13 amino acids. The CDR3: CASSFPATYEQYF. The CDR3 nucleotides are TGTGCCAGCAGCTTCCCGGCGACCTACGAGCAGTACTTC.

This clonotype was counted at least ten times. This sequence joins TRBV28 and TRBJ1-3, with 8 nucleotides matching TRBD1. With 1 base clipped from V and 7 bases from J, the junction kept 6 bases outside the gene matches. CDR1 and CDR2 (germline): MDHEN, SYDVKM. This CDR3 contains 15 residues. CDR3 sequence (DNA): TGTGCCAGCAGTTTATCCGCAGGGGGCAGGAACACCATATATTTT. This codes for CASSLSAGGRNTIYF.

This clonotype was recorded a few times. DNA of the CDR3: TGCGCCAGCAGCTTGGATTCAGCGATTAATGGCTACACCTTC. Its translation is CASSLDSAINGYTF. The rearrangement joins TRBV5-1 to TRBJ1-2; D is ambiguous. CDR1 is SGHRS, CDR2 YFSETQ, per germline. V lost 0 bases and J 6 bases, leaving 12 bases between the germline ends. CDR3 size: 14 residues.

The sample holds many counts of this clonotype. The rearrangement uses TRBV6-2 or TRBV6-3 and TRBJ1-1; D is perhaps TRBD1 (5 bases). V lost 6 bases to trimming and J lost 2 bases, with 13 bases between them. Germline V CDR1 and CDR2: MNHEY, SVGEGT. The CDR3 covers 14 residues. The CDR3 DNA is TGTGCCAGCAGCCCTAGCCAGGGTAACACTGAAGCTTTCTTT. Amino acid sequence: CASSPSQGNTEAFF.

The chain uses TRBV6-1 and TRBJ2-2, with 9 bases fitting TRBD1. V lost 6 bases and J lost 2; bases outside the gene matches: 7. Germline CDR1 is MNHNS and CDR2 is SASEGT. The CDR3 is made up of 16 amino acids. In DNA, the CDR3 is TGTGCCAGCAGAGCGGACAGGGGCCCAAACACCGGGGAGCTGTTTTTT. It translates to CASRADRGPNTGELFF.

At least ten counts were recorded for this clonotype. The rearrangement joins TRBV5-1 to TRBJ1-1; 11 bases are a match to TRBD1. Germline CDR1 reads SGHRS; CDR2 reads YFSETQ. CDR3 length: 14 residues. V was pared by 2 bases and J by 6 bases, with 3 bases of the junction left unmatched. The CDR3 sequence is CASSFPGQGAEAFF. The DNA for the CDR3 is TGCGCCAGCAGCTTTCCGGGACAGGGGGCTGAAGCTTTCTTT.

The sample holds many counts of this clonotype. V gene TRBV20-1 combines with J gene TRBJ2-7; 12 bases fit TRBD2. The CDR3 length is 15 residues. Germline assignment: CDR1 DFQATT and CDR2 SNEGSKA (reference sequence). V shed 3 bases, J shed 4 bases, and the junction held 7 bases outside the gene matches. CDR3 residues: CSARPLAGGGYEQYF. CDR3 sequence (DNA): TGCAGTGCTAGGCCACTAGCGGGAGGTGGTTACGAGCAGTACTTC.

Many counts were recorded for this clonotype. The chain uses TRBV12-3 or TRBV12-4 and TRBJ2-2, with 8 bases lining up with TRBD1. V lost 6 bases and J lost 1; bases outside the gene matches: 4. The CDR3 has 15 residues. CDR3 in amino acids: CASSRTGRNTGELFF. The CDR3 DNA sequence: TGTGCCAGCAGCCGGACAGGGCGGAACACCGGGGAGCTGTTTTTT.

The chain combines TRBV11-2 with TRBJ2-7; D gene unclear. Germline V gene sequence: CDR1 SGHAT, CDR2 FQNNGV. The CDR3 is made up of 11 amino acids. Trimming stripped 5 bases from V and 6 bases from J, with 8 bases between. Here the CDR3 DNA reads TGTGCCAGCAGCCTCAATCGCGAGCAGTACTTC. This encodes CASSLNREQYF.

There are a few counts of this clonotype. The chain joins TRBV6-5 to TRBJ1-1; 7 bases match TRBD1. Germline V lookup: CDR1 MNHEY, CDR2 SVGAGI. V shed 2 bases and J 4 bases; nucleotides not matched to a gene: 7. The CDR3 consists of 15 residues. The CDR3 reads CASSYGEGALTEAFF. CDR3 sequence (DNA): TGTGCCAGCAGTTACGGGGAGGGGGCTCTCACTGAAGCTTTCTTT.

The chain joins TRBV7-2 to TRBJ1-1; D might be TRBD1 (5 bases). Germline loops: CDR1 SGHTA, CDR2 FQGNSA. V was trimmed by 5 bases and J by 3 bases, leaving 13 bases between them. CDR3 length: 14 amino acids. Here the CDR3 DNA reads TGTGCCAGCAGCCCACAAAGCAGGGACACTGAAGCTTTCTTT. Amino acids: CASSPQSRDTEAFF.

The CDR3, as DNA: TGTGCCAGCAGCGCCCCAAAACGACTAGCGGGAGTGCAAGAGACCCAGTACTTC. Its protein product is CASSAPKRLAGVQETQYF. The chain has TRBV11-1 and TRBJ2-5, with 12 bases identical to TRBD2. Germline values: CDR1 SGHAT, CDR2 FQDESV (reference sequence). CDR3 length equals 18 residues. Losses at the gene ends were 5 bases for V and 2 bases for J; bases not matched to a gene: 12.

There are many counts of this clonotype. The chain carries TRBV6-1 and TRBJ2-2, with D possibly TRBD2 on 6 matching bases. V lost 8 bases and J 0 bases, leaving 7 bases between the germline ends. The CDR3 sequence is 13 residues long. The germline V gene has CDR1 MNHNS and CDR2 SASEGT. In DNA, the CDR3 is TGTGCCAGCGGGAGGACGAACACCGGGGAGCTGTTTTTT. It is translated as CASGRTNTGELFF.

In its sample, this clonotype was seen many times. The chain links TRBV19 to TRBJ2-2; possible D gene TRBD2, 7 bases. Germline V gene data show CDR1 as LNHDA and CDR2 as SQIVND (reference sequence). V lost 6 bases and J lost 0, with 14 bases in between. The CDR3 loop spans 16 amino acids. The CDR3 reads CASSRWEGANTGELFF. CDR3 in DNA: TGTGCCAGTAGCCGATGGGAGGGGGCGAACACCGGGGAGCTGTTTTTT.

This clonotype occurred many times. This rearrangement joins TRBV6-1 to TRBJ2-6; D unclear. The V and J ends lost 7 bases and 3 bases respectively, with 10 bases between them. Per the germline V gene, CDR1 is MNHNS and CDR2 is SASEGT. The CDR3 is 14 residues long. The DNA of the CDR3 is TGTGCCAGCACATGGGCATTTGGGGCCAACGTCCTGACTTTC. It translates to CASTWAFGANVLTF.